This is a list of T cell receptor beta chains from one sample in a study of cytomegalovirus exposure and HLA in healthy donors. TCRdb's table, derived via immunoSEQ multiplex PCR, lists solely in-frame clones and lacks some. The data hold about 200,000 clones, with about 81% observed a single time. Material: PBMCs. The receptors here all came from a woman aged 35 to 49 in good health and CMV-seronegative. Each CDR3 is given with its conserved first and last residue. A D gene is named only where the DNA matches it firmly. Not all rows give a size; the values are once, few, many and, for expanded clones, a class.

j_call | v_call | d_call | cdr3_length | clone_size | cdr3_aa | cdr3_nt
TRBJ2-7 | TRBV11-2 | . | 16 | once | CASSSLHADYRYEQYF | TGTGCCAGCAGCTCACTCCATGCGGATTACCGTTACGAGCAGTACTTC
TRBJ2-3 | TRBV5-1 | . | 15 | few | CASRPGVVGTDTQYF | TGCGCCAGCAGACCGGGGGTGGTCGGCACAGATACGCAGTATTTT
TRBJ2-7 | TRBV5-1 | . | 13 | . | CASSPGTPYEQYF | TGCGCCAGCTCCCCCGGGACACCTTACGAGCAGTACTTC
TRBJ1-3 | TRBV5-5 | TRBD1 | 15 | . | CASSFGNRGGNTIYF | TGTGCCAGCAGCTTCGGGAACAGGGGTGGAAACACCATATATTTT
TRBJ1-3 | TRBV30 | . | 14 | few | CAWSVHLPGNTIYF | TGTGCCTGGAGTGTACACCTCCCAGGGAACACCATATATTTT
TRBJ2-1 | TRBV4-1 | . | 18 | . | CASSQGPKGRLSYNEQFF | TGCGCCAGCAGCCAAGGCCCTAAGGGGCGGCTATCCTACAATGAGCAGTTCTTC
TRBJ2-7 | TRBV6-5 | TRBD2 | 14 | . | CASSEGTSGYEQYF | TGTGCCAGCAGTGAAGGGACTAGCGGTTACGAGCAGTACTTC
TRBJ2-1 | TRBV7-8 | TRBD2 | 16 | once | CASSGGLAGLYNEQFF | TGTGCCAGCAGCGGGGGACTAGCGGGACTCTACAATGAGCAGTTCTTC
TRBJ2-1 | TRBV27 | TRBD2 | 15 | once | CASSSLTSGMNEQFF | TGTGCCAGCAGTTCTTTGACTAGCGGGATGAATGAGCAGTTCTTC
TRBJ2-1 | TRBV19 | TRBD2 | 13 | . | CASSISSGNEQFF | TGTGCCAGTAGTATTTCTAGCGGGAATGAGCAGTTCTTC
TRBJ1-1 | TRBV6-6 | . | 14 | . | CASSYLAENTEAFF | TGTGCCAGCAGTTATCTCGCGGAGAACACTGAAGCTTTCTTT
TRBJ1-2 | TRBV7-9 | . | 15 | . | CASSLSRGVNYGYTF | TGTGCCAGCAGCTTAAGTCGGGGGGTCAACTATGGCTACACCTTC
TRBJ2-7 | TRBV5-1 | . | 12 | . | CASSPGSYEQYF | TGCGCCAGCAGCCCCGGGAGCTACGAGCAGTACTTC
TRBJ2-7 | TRBV30 | . | 14 | . | CAWSVLPTENEQYF | TGTGCCTGGAGTGTTCTTCCGACGGAGAACGAGCAGTACTTC
TRBJ2-1 | TRBV29-1 | TRBD1 | 13 | . | CTTTGGADNEQFF | TGCACGACTACAGGGGGCGCGGACAATGAGCAGTTCTTC
TRBJ2-3 | TRBV6-6 | . | 14 | . | CASSKVGNTDTQYF | TGTGCCAGCAGTAAAGTCGGGAATACAGATACGCAGTATTTT
TRBJ1-5 | TRBV4-1 | . | 17 | . | CASSQGDTFYSNQPQHF | TGCGCCAGCAGCCAAGGCGACACCTTTTATAGCAATCAGCCCCAGCATTTT
TRBJ2-7 | TRBV2 | TRBD2 | 16 | . | CASQPLLAGASYEQYF | TGTGCCAGTCAACCTCTCCTAGCGGGAGCCTCCTACGAGCAGTACTTC
TRBJ1-5 | TRBV30 | . | 13 | . | CAWSEQGNQPQHF | TGTGCCTGGAGTGAACAGGGCAATCAGCCCCAGCATTTT
TRBJ2-3 | TRBV19 | TRBD1 | 14 | . | CASRPGQLTDTQYF | TGTGCCAGTAGGCCGGGACAGCTCACAGATACGCAGTATTTT
TRBJ1-2 | TRBV2 | . | 16 | . | CASRPQNGAARYGYTF | TGTGCCAGCCGTCCTCAGAACGGCGCAGCGCGCTATGGCTACACCTTC
TRBJ2-7 | TRBV7-2 | TRBD2 | 14 | . | CASSLASGPYEQYF | TGTGCCAGCAGCTTGGCTAGCGGGCCCTACGAGCAGTACTTC
TRBJ1-1 | TRBV10-3 | . | 15 | . | CAISEGGRQNTEAFF | TGTGCCATCAGTGAAGGGGGACGGCAGAACACTGAAGCTTTCTTT